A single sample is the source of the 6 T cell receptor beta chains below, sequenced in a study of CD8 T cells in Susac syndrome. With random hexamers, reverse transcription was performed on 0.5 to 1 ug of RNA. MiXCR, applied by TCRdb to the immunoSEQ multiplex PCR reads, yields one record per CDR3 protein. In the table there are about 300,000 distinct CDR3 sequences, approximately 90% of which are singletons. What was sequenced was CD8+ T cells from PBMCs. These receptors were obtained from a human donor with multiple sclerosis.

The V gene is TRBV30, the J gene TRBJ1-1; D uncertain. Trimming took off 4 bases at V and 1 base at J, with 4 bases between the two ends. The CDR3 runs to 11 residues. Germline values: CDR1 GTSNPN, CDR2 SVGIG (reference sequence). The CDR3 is CAWTRNTEAFF. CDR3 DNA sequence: TGTGCCTGGACCAGGAACACTGAAGCTTTCTTT.

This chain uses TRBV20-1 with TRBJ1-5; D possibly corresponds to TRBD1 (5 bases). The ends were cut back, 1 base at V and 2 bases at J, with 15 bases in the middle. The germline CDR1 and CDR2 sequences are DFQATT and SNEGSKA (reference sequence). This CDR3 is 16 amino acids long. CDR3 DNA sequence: TGCAGTGCTAGAGGGCGGCAAGGAGGGGGCAATCAGCCCCAGCATTTT. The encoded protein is CSARGRQGGGNQPQHF.

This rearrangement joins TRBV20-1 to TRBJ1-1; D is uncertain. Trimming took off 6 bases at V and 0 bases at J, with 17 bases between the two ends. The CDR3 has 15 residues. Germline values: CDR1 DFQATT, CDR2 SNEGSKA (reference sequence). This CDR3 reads CSAPAGLTLNTEAFF. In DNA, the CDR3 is TGCAGTGCCCCGGCCGGCTTAACTTTGAACACTGAAGCTTTCTTT.

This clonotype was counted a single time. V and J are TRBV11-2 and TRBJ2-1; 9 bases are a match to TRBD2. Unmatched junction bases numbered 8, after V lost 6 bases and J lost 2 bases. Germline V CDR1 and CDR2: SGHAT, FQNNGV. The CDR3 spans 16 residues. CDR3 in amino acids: CASSTQGGGAYNEQFF. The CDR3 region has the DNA TGTGCCAGCAGTACCCAGGGCGGGGGGGCCTACAATGAGCAGTTCTTC.

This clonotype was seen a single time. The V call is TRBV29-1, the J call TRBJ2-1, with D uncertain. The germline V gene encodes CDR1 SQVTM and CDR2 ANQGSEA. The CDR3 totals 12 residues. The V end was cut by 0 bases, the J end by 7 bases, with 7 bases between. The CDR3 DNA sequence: TGCAGCGTTGAAGATTCGAGTAATGAGCAGTTCTTC. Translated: CSVEDSSNEQFF.

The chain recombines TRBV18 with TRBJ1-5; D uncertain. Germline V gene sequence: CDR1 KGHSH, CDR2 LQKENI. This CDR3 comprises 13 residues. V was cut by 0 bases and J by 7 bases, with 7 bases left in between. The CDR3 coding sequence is TGTGCCAGCTCACCACCTCGGCACCAGCCCCAGCATTTT. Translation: CASSPPRHQPQHF.